This T cell receptor (beta chain) originates from a study of regulatory T cells in long-lasting Graves disease. Study results and caveats: Persistent cases favored TRBV28, TRBJ1-2 and TRBJ2-5.

Arm-PCR with iRepertoire HTBI primers amplified the CDR3 regions for these TCR beta libraries. As processed by the authors: The samples yielded roughly 64 TRBV and around 13 TRBJ segments. Each CDR3 protein gets one entry after TCRdb re-called the multiplex PCR reads with MiXCR. The authors' filters were not applied to this entry. The sample includes roughly 300,000 distinct CDR3 sequences, 22% of them seen just once. Time point denoted: persistent/refractory GD, antithyroid drugs over 5 years with positive TRAb. The TCR library was made from RNA extracted from PBMCs. Trimming took 4 bases from V and 4 from J; bases not matched to a gene: 6. CDR3 length: 14 residues. Germline loops: CDR1 SGHTA, CDR2 FQGNSA. In this sample, this clonotype turned up once. The antigen is not known.

The rearrangement joins TRBV7-2 to TRBJ2-5, with 7 bases aligning to TRBD1. This TCR was sampled from a female donor with Graves disease. Material: peripheral blood mononuclear cells (PBMCs), obtained when the disease was refractory, from a patient treated with antithyroid drugs. In nucleotides, the CDR3 is TGTGCCAGCAGCTACCTCAACAGGGGAGAGACCCAGTACTTC. Its translation: CASSYLNRGETQYF. Using reference TRBV7-2 and TRBJ2-5 for the parts outside the CDR3, the full variable domain is GAGVSQSPSNKVTEKGKDVELRCDPISGHTALYWYRQSLGQGLEFLIYFQGNSAPDKSGLPSDRFSAERTGGSVSTLTIQRTQQEDSAVYLCASSYLNRGETQYFGPGTRLLVL.